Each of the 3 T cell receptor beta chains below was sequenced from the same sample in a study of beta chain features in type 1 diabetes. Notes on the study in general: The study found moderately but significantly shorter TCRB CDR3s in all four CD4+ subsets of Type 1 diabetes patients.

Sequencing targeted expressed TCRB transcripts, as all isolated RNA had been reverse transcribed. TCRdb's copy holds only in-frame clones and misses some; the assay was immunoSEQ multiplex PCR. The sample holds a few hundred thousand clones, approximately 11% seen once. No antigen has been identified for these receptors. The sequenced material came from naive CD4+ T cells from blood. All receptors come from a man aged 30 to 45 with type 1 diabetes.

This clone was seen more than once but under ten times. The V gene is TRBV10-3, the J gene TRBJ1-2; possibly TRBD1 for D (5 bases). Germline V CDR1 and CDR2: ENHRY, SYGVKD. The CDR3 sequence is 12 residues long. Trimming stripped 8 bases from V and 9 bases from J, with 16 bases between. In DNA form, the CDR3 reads TGTGCCATCGGGGCAGACGATGTGAGCTACACCTTC. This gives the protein CAIGADDVSYTF.

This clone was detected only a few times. The CDR3 DNA reads as TGCGCCAGCAGCCTAGACGGGGGGCGCACAGATACGCAGTATTTT. The encoded protein is CASSLDGGRTDTQYF. The rearrangement links TRBV4-1 to TRBJ2-3; maybe TRBD2 (7 bases). Germline values: CDR1 MGHRA, CDR2 YSYEKL. The CDR3 is made up of 15 amino acids. The V gene lost 4 bases and the J gene lost 1 base, with 12 bases spanning the gap.

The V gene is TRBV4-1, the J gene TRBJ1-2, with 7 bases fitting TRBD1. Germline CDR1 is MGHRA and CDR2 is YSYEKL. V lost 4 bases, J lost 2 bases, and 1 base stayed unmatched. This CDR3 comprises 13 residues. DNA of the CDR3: TGCGCCAGCAGCCGGGACAGAAACTATGGCTACACCTTC. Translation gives CASSRDRNYGYTF.